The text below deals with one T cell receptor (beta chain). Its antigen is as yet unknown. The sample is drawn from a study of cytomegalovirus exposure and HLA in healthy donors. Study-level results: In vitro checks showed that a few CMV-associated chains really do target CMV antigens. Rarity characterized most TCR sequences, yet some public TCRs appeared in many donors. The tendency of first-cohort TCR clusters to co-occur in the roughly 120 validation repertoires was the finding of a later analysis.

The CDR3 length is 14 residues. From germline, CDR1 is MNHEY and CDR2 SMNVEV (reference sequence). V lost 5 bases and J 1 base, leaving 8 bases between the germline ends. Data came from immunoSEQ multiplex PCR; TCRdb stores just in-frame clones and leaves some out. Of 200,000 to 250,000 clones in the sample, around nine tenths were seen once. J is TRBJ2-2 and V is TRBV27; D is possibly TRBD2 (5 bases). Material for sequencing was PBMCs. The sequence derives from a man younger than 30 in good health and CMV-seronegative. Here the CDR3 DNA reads TGTGCCAGCAGTCCCACTAGGAACACCGGGGAGCTGTTTTTT. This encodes CASSPTRNTGELFF.